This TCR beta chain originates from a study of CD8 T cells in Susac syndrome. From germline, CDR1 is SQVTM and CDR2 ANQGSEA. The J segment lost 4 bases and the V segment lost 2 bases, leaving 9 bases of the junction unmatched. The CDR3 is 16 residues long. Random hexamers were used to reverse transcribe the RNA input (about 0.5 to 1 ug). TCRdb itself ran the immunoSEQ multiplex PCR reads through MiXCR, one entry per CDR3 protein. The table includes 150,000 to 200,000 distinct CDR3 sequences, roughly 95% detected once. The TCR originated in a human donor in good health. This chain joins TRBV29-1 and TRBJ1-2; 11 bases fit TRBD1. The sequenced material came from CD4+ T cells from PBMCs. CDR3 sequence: CSVEFGVGQGVYGYTF. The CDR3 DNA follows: TGCAGCGTTGAATTTGGAGTGGGACAGGGGGTCTATGGCTACACCTTC.